A selection of T cell receptor beta chains follows, all from one sample in a study of T cell clones after liver transplantation. Sequencing was performed with immunoSEQ multiplex PCR; in TCRdb, only in-frame clones are kept and a portion is missing. The table has more than 10,000 clones, just under 75% seen once. The sequencing here drew on CD8+ T cells from blood, taken at the 22-month timepoint. The receptors were sampled from a human patient who received a liver transplant. Some T cells may be the graft donor's. Both conserved end residues are part of each CDR3. Fields, in order: J gene, V gene, CDR3 protein.

J gene: TRBJ1-1; V gene: TRBV4-1; CDR3 protein: CASSQDPRETFF
J gene: TRBJ2-7; V gene: TRBV6-4; CDR3 protein: CASSGIRGYTEQYF
J gene: TRBJ2-7; V gene: TRBV10-1; CDR3 protein: CASTLRRQGAPLLDYEQYF
J gene: TRBJ2-2; V gene: TRBV10-3; CDR3 protein: CAISERSLATTGELFF
J gene: TRBJ2-3; V gene: TRBV19; CDR3 protein: CASSWGQVGDTQYF
J gene: TRBJ1-5; V gene: TRBV9; CDR3 protein: CASSVAPTANQPQHF
J gene: TRBJ2-3; V gene: TRBV9; CDR3 protein: CASTPGGTDTQYF
J gene: TRBJ2-7; V gene: TRBV4-3; CDR3 protein: CASSQEGTATYEQYF
J gene: TRBJ2-5; V gene: TRBV5-1; CDR3 protein: CASSQSGFTETQYF
J gene: TRBJ1-2; V gene: TRBV6-6; CDR3 protein: CASSRQGAWDGYTF
J gene: TRBJ2-5; V gene: TRBV15; CDR3 protein: CATSGPRVTGGMETQYF
J gene: TRBJ1-4; V gene: TRBV4-3; CDR3 protein: CASRGDHEKLFF
J gene: TRBJ2-1; V gene: TRBV10-3; CDR3 protein: CAISEASSYNEQFF
J gene: TRBJ2-7; V gene: TRBV4-3; CDR3 protein: CASSLERGKTYEQYF
J gene: TRBJ2-1; V gene: TRBV11-2; CDR3 protein: CASSLGVEFGNEQFF
J gene: TRBJ1-5; V gene: TRBV27; CDR3 protein: CASSLGSTNQPQHF
J gene: TRBJ2-1; V gene: TRBV10-3; CDR3 protein: CAISEPDRVNEQFF
J gene: TRBJ2-7; V gene: TRBV13; CDR3 protein: CASSLGNSYEQYF
J gene: TRBJ2-7; V gene: TRBV27; CDR3 protein: CASSTWEGLTYEQYF
J gene: TRBJ2-3; V gene: TRBV6-5; CDR3 protein: CASSYLGEGTDTQYF
J gene: TRBJ2-2; V gene: TRBV4-1; CDR3 protein: CASSQGQGYNTGELFF
J gene: TRBJ2-7; V gene: TRBV4-2; CDR3 protein: CASSQDGRSASGRGEQYF
J gene: TRBJ1-3; V gene: TRBV9; CDR3 protein: CASSVDRAGNTIYF
J gene: TRBJ1-1; V gene: TRBV7-9; CDR3 protein: CASSLASGDEAFF
J gene: TRBJ2-1; V gene: TRBV27; CDR3 protein: CASSLDRGNEQFF
J gene: TRBJ2-5; V gene: TRBV15; CDR3 protein: CATSRAVRGTKETQYF
J gene: TRBJ2-7; V gene: TRBV7-3; CDR3 protein: CASSLDVLSSYEQYF
J gene: TRBJ2-5; V gene: TRBV6-6; CDR3 protein: CASSYWTGNRETQYF
J gene: TRBJ2-6; V gene: TRBV18; CDR3 protein: CASSRVDSGANVLTF
J gene: TRBJ1-2; V gene: TRBV5-6; CDR3 protein: CASSLGQASYGYTF
J gene: TRBJ2-2; V gene: TRBV27; CDR3 protein: CASSWGDRGSTGELFF